The entry below gives a single TCR beta chain sequence along with its context. This clonotype appeared a few times. What antigen it recognizes has not been identified. There are no base qualities to consult, and no much larger clone falls within one base. This sample's treatment or condition label indicates: allogeneic hematopoietic cell transplantation with graft depleted of TCRalphabeta T cells and CD19 B cells. TCRalphabeta/CD19-depleted allogeneic hematopoietic cell grafts were given to the transplant recipients, all of whom were children. Relative to germline, V is 0 bases shorter and J is 5 bases shorter, with 12 bases between their ends. Via the germline V gene, CDR1 is KGHDR and CDR2 SFDVKD. Inclusive of the bounding cysteine and phenylalanine, the CDR3 is 15 residues long. Just the 45-base CDR3 DNA is kept, in frame starting at base 1. Libraries were built with PCR. Sequencing took place on an Illumina HiSeq 2500. TCR library preparation used molecular barcoding, with unique molecular identifiers applied to normalize quantification of the TCRbeta repertoire. TCRdb reprocessing: public reads trimmed at Q25 with fastp, clones called with MiXCR, in-frame beta chains kept. Rows matching on CDR3 protein sequence are summarized as one entry with the most common DNA and genes. The sample table lists some 460,000 distinct CDR3 sequences, roughly 17% of them with a count of one. Over 25% of the sample is taken by the ten largest.

These data belong to a study of T-cell reconstitution after alpha-beta-depleted transplantation in children (dated by TCRdb to about 2016). For the wider study: Using TCR repertoire profiling, the study quantitatively followed how T-cell immune reconstitution unfolded in children after TCRalphabeta/CD19-depleted allogeneic hematopoietic cell transplantation. Results and caveats for the whole study, not just this receptor: In some patients, high TCRbeta diversity at day 60 was attributed to recipient T cells and intrathymic progenitors that had survived conditioning. About two months after transplant, the apparently early recovery of alphabetaT-cell counts reportedly depended on just several hundred clones that had expanded rapidly and came from non-depleted graft cells. Hyperexpanded clone frequencies declined over subsequent months; after one year, T-cell counts and TCRbeta diversity were mostly attributed to newly produced T cells.

The chain employs TRBV24-1 and TRBJ2-5, with no D gene named confidently. The starting material was PBMCs, mostly from graft donor cells, obtained 360 days after TCRalphabeta/CD19-depleted stem cell transplant. This clonotype was obtained from a boy younger than two who had a stem cell transplant for Wiskott-Aldrich syndrome, so the T cells may come from the graft donor. The CDR3 region has the sequence CATSDLGQGKETQYF. The sequence in DNA is TGTGCCACCAGTGATTTGGGGCAAGGAAAGGAGACCCAGTACTTC.